A single sample gave rise to the 9 T cell receptor beta chains below, sequenced in a study of shared clonotypes between healthy human individuals. Clones were read by immunoSEQ multiplex PCR, and TCRdb kept only the in-frame ones, dropping some. The sample consists of 800,000 to 1,200,000 clones, 75% to 80% of them appearing once. Sequencing input: memory CD4+ T cells from PBMCs. Subset meaning: CD45RA-negative fraction. The receptors stem from a man aged 18 to 35 in good health. Some clones in this sample may be carry-over from other donors' samples.

This clone showed up just a few times. The chain uses TRBV28 and TRBJ1-5, with a weak D call TRBD1 (5 bases). The CDR3 runs 15 residues. The germline V and J ends were trimmed by 6 bases and 6 bases, with 18 bases remaining between them. CDR1 MDHEN and CDR2 SYDVKM come from the germline V gene. CDR3 sequence (DNA): TGTGCCAGCAGCCGAGGAACCAGGGTCGGTCAGCCCCAGCATTTT. Amino acid sequence: CASSRGTRVGQPQHF.

V and J are TRBV7-6 and TRBJ2-1; possibly TRBD1 or TRBD2 for D (6 bases each). CDR1 is SGHVS, CDR2 FNYEAQ, per germline. Trimming removed 4 bases at V and 7 bases at J, with 11 bases between. This CDR3 contains 13 residues. The CDR3 nucleotides are TGTGCCAGCAGCTGGAGGGGGAGTAATGAGCAGTTCTTC. The encoded protein is CASSWRGSNEQFF.

The rearrangement links TRBV28 to TRBJ2-2; 9 bases agree with TRBD1. The CDR3 runs to 16 residues. V gave up 4 bases and J gave up 5 bases; unmatched junction bases: 8. The germline V gene has CDR1 MDHEN and CDR2 SYDVKM. The CDR3 DNA reads as TGTGCCAGCAGTTCACAGGGGGCCCAGGGGACCGGGGAGCTGTTTTTT. It specifies CASSSQGAQGTGELFF.

This clone was observed a few times. The CDR3 sequence: CASSFGYNEQFF. As DNA, the CDR3 is TGTGCCAGCAGCTTTGGATACAATGAGCAGTTCTTC. This sequence joins TRBV7-9 and TRBJ2-1; D not resolved. V shed 3 bases and J shed 4 bases, with 4 bases lying between them. The CDR3 length is 12 residues. Germline V CDR1 and CDR2: SEHNR, FQNEAQ (reference sequence).

V and J are TRBV7-3 and TRBJ2-1; 7 bases match TRBD2. CDR1 and CDR2 from the germline V gene are SGHTA and FQGTGA. The CDR3 length is 14 residues. V shed 5 bases, J shed 5 bases, and the junction held 6 bases outside the gene matches. Here the CDR3 reads CASSPTSRDNEQFF. The CDR3 nucleotides are TGTGCCAGCAGCCCGACTAGCCGGGACAATGAGCAGTTCTTC.

V gene TRBV30 combines with J gene TRBJ2-7; a possible D gene is TRBD1 (6 bases). Trimming took off 0 bases at V and 3 bases at J, with 9 bases between the two ends. The CDR3 is 13 amino acids. Germline V CDR1 and CDR2: GTSNPN, SVGIG (reference sequence). The CDR3 coding sequence is TGTGCCTGGAGTGTACAGGGTAGCTACGAGCAGTACTTC. Its translation: CAWSVQGSYEQYF. Full variable domain (remainder filled in from reference TRBV30 and TRBJ2-7): SQTIHQWPATLVQPVGSPLSLECTVEGTSNPNLYWYRQAAGRGLQLLFYSVGIGQISSEVPQNLSASRPQDRQFILSSKKLLLSDSGFYLCAWSVQGSYEQYFGPGTRLTVT.

Of note for this clone: One base away lies a much larger clone, so this may be a sequencing read error. Additional DNA sequences in this sample encode the identical CDR3. This chain joins TRBV9 and TRBJ1-1; D remains unclear. Per germline, CDR1 SGDLS and CDR2 YYNGEE. The CDR3 runs 13 residues. CDR3 loop: CASSVEENTEAFF. The CDR3 DNA reads as TGTGCCAGCAGCGTAGAGGAGAACACTGAGGCTTTCTTT.

The chain uses TRBV30 and TRBJ1-2; 8 bases line up with TRBD1. Germline V gives CDR1 GTSNPN, CDR2 SVGIG (reference sequence). V lost 3 bases to trimming and J lost 1 base; unmatched junction nucleotides: 7. The CDR3 covers 15 residues. The CDR3 loop is CAWRPKDRDNYGYTF. CDR3 nucleotides: TGTGCCTGGAGGCCCAAGGACAGGGATAACTATGGCTACACCTTC.

The V and J genes are TRBV11-2 and TRBJ1-3; D is unresolved. CDR1 and CDR2 from the germline V gene are SGHAT and FQNNGV. This CDR3 is built from 15 residues. Trimming stripped 4 bases from V and 3 bases from J, with 13 bases between. CDR3 coding DNA: TGTGCCAGCAGCTGGATTCGGATGGGTGGAAACACCATATATTTT. Protein: CASSWIRMGGNTIYF.